There are many counts of the clone carrying this T cell receptor beta chain. TCRdb itself ran the 5' RACE reads through MiXCR, one entry per CDR3 protein. Of around 50,000 distinct CDR3 sequences detected, approximately 3.9% appear once; the ten largest clones hold 5% to 7%. CDR1 and CDR2 from the germline V gene are DFQATT and SNEGSKA (reference sequence). The V end was cut by 1 base, the J end by 5 bases, with 11 bases between. This CDR3 has 13 amino acids. The sample originates from a study of neurological immune-mediated disorders. Unsorted libraries were derived from 2 million PBMCs stored at -80 C.

The sequenced material came from PBMCs. This clonotype was obtained from a man aged 55-75 years with multiple sclerosis. The chain joins TRBV20-1 to TRBJ2-5; a possible D gene is TRBD2 (5 bases). The CDR3: CSARVAGEETQYF. In nucleotides, the CDR3 is TGCAGTGCTAGAGTGGCGGGCGAGGAGACCCAGTACTTC.